Below, 11 T cell receptor beta chains from the same sample are listed, as sequenced in a study of Ad26.COV2.S vaccination and SARS-CoV-2 variants. Data came from immunoSEQ multiplex PCR; TCRdb stores just in-frame clones and leaves some out. The data hold about 350,000 clones, with 92% observed a single time. The source was peripheral blood, collected after recovery from COVID-19. The receptors were sampled from a human donor who had recovered from COVID-19.

The V gene is TRBV2, the J gene TRBJ1-1; TRBD1 matches 7 bases. CDR3 length: 15 residues. The V segment lost 1 base and the J segment 1 base; nucleotides outside the gene matches: 3. Germline CDR1 is SNHLY and CDR2 is FYNNEI. The CDR3 loop is CASSEGGTENTEAFF. As DNA, the CDR3 is TGTGCCAGCAGTGAAGGGGGGACAGAGAACACTGAAGCTTTCTTT.

The chain employs TRBV7-3 and TRBJ2-1; 8 bases fit TRBD1. Germline V gene data show CDR1 as SGHTA and CDR2 as FQGTGA. The trim removed 6 bases at V and 5 bases at J, leaving 9 bases unmatched. The CDR3 is 15 amino acids. As DNA, the CDR3 is TGTGCCAGCAGTAGCCAGGGGGCGCGTCACAATGAGCAGTTCTTC. Encoded protein: CASSSQGARHNEQFF.

J is TRBJ2-5 and V is TRBV6-6; 7 bases are shared with TRBD2. The V gene's germline CDR1 is MNHNY and CDR2 SVGAGI (reference sequence). The J segment lost 2 bases and the V segment lost 11 bases, leaving 11 bases of the junction unmatched. The CDR3 loop spans 14 amino acids. In nucleotides, the CDR3 is TGTGCCGCGTCCTCTTGGGGGGGTCAAGAGACCCAGTACTTC. The encoded protein is CAASSWGGQETQYF.

The gene calls are TRBV5-1 and TRBJ2-3, with D tentatively TRBD2 (5 bases). Deletions cut 4 bases from V and 2 bases from J, with 11 bases between. Germline CDR1 is SGHRS and CDR2 is YFSETQ. The CDR3 sequence is 14 residues long. This chain's CDR3 is CASSSREYTDTQYF. The CDR3 nucleotides are TGCGCCAGCAGCAGCCGGGAATACACAGATACGCAGTATTTT.

This clone was seen only a few times. This chain uses TRBV7-2 with TRBJ1-2; D might be TRBD1 (6 bases). Trimming shortened V by 7 bases and J by 4 bases, and 22 bases separated the two germline ends. CDR3 length equals 16 residues. Germline V gene data show CDR1 as SGHTA and CDR2 as FQGNSA. CDR3 bases: TGTGCCAGCACCCTAGGGGTCAGGGGCGATGGCTATGGCTACACCTTC. It encodes CASTLGVRGDGYGYTF.

The chain recombines TRBV19 with TRBJ2-7; 7 bases are a match to TRBD2. The length of the CDR3 is 17 residues. The V gene end was trimmed by 4 bases and the J gene end by 2 bases; junction bases not matched to a gene: 14. Germline V gene data show CDR1 as LNHDA and CDR2 as SQIVND (reference sequence). CDR3 nucleotide sequence: TGTGCCAGTAGTAATGCCCGGGAGGCAGGGATCGCCTACGAGCAGTACTTC. This codes for CASSNAREAGIAYEQYF.

This chain connects TRBV10-3 to TRBJ2-5; the match to TRBD1 covers 7 bases. Germline V gene data show CDR1 as ENHRY and CDR2 as SYGVKD. Losses at the gene ends were 10 bases for V and 1 base for J; bases not matched to a gene: 6. The CDR3 is 13 amino acids. The CDR3 sequence is CATMTGSQETQYF. CDR3 nucleotide sequence: TGTGCCACCATGACAGGGTCCCAAGAGACCCAGTACTTC.

The V gene is TRBV5-1, the J gene TRBJ2-2; TRBD2 aligns across 10 bases. Germline lookup yields CDR1 SGHRS and CDR2 YFSETQ. The CDR3 spans 17 residues. The junction had 6 bases not matched to a gene; V was cut back by 2 bases and J by 2 bases. The CDR3 spells CASSFSSGGINTGELFF. DNA of the CDR3: TGCGCCAGCAGCTTCTCTAGCGGGGGAATCAACACCGGGGAGCTGTTTTTT.

The table lists this clone with a count of one. This chain joins TRBV13 and TRBJ1-2, with no clear D. CDR3 length: 15 residues. The V gene lost 4 bases and the J gene lost 0 bases, with 12 bases spanning the gap. CDR1 is PRHDT, CDR2 FYEKMQ, per germline (reference sequence). CDR3 sequence (DNA): TGTGCCAGCAGCTCCCGGACCACAGCTAACTATGGCTACACCTTC. Translated: CASSSRTTANYGYTF.

The CDR3 DNA is TGCAGCGTTGAAAGCGGGGGCGGCTACAATGAGCAGTTCTTC. This codes for CSVESGGGYNEQFF. V gene TRBV29-1 combines with J gene TRBJ2-1, with 8 bases identical to TRBD2. The CDR3 length is 14 residues. Trimming took 2 bases from V and 3 from J; bases not matched to a gene: 3. CDR1 SQVTM and CDR2 ANQGSEA come from the germline V gene.

V gene TRBV21-1 combines with J gene TRBJ2-3; TRBD1, the D gene given by the table, was not confirmed from the DNA. TRBV21-1 is an annotated pseudogene. The CDR3 loop spans 16 amino acids. CDR3: CASSPGTRERTDTQYF. The CDR3, as DNA: TGTGCCAGCAGCCCCGGGACAAGGGAGCGCACAGATACGCAGTATTTT.